Presented here are 25 T cell receptor beta chains from one specimen sequenced in a study of blood T cell repertoires in COVID-19. The protocol was immunoSEQ multiplex PCR, while the TCRdb copy is restricted to in-frame clones and leaves out a portion. The table shows about 130,000 clones, with around 83% occurring only once. Sequencing was performed on PBMCs or T cells enriched from blood (not recorded which). These receptors all stem from a man between 50 and 59 years old who had recovered from COVID-19.

The gene calls are TRBV3-1 (or the pseudogene TRBV3-2) and TRBJ2-2; TRBD1 agrees at 9 bases. The trim removed 2 bases at V and 4 bases at J, leaving 8 bases unmatched. Per the germline V gene, CDR1 is LGHDT and CDR2 is YNNKEL (reference sequence). CDR3 size: 17 residues. CDR3 sequence reads: CASSQTGQGGFTGELFF. The CDR3 nucleotides read TGTGCCAGCAGCCAAACGGGACAGGGAGGGTTCACCGGGGAGCTGTTTTTT.

The CDR3 sequence: CASSIDTYEQYF. The CDR3 nucleotides are TGTGCCAGCAGCATAGACACATACGAGCAGTACTTC. The chain combines TRBV5-4 with TRBJ2-7; D is unresolved. Trimming stripped 4 bases from V and 4 bases from J, with 9 bases between. Looked up from germline, CDR1 is SGHNT and CDR2 is YYREEE (reference sequence). This CDR3 is 12 amino acids long.

This clone was counted a few times. The chain employs TRBV7-2 and TRBJ2-3; TRBD2 matches 8 bases. Germline values: CDR1 SGHTA, CDR2 FQGNSA. This CDR3 region has 14 residues. V was clipped by 5 bases and J by 4 bases; unmatched bases: 5. The chain's CDR3 is CASSPGGASDTQYF. CDR3 nucleotides: TGTGCCAGCAGCCCCGGGGGGGCTTCAGATACGCAGTATTTT.

This clone was seen more than once but under ten times. V usage is TRBV19 and J usage is TRBJ1-1, with 8 bases identical to TRBD1. Germline CDR1 and CDR2: LNHDA and SQIVND (reference sequence). J was trimmed by 11 bases and V by 7 bases; bases with no gene match: 9. This CDR3 has 12 amino acids. The CDR3: CASMGRGRVAFF. As DNA, the CDR3 is TGTGCCAGTATGGGCAGGGGGCGTGTGGCTTTCTTT. Full variable domain (missing parts from reference TRBV19 and TRBJ1-1): DGGITQSPKYLFRKEGQNVTLSCEQNLNHDAMYWYRQDPGQGLRLIYYSQIVNDFQKGDIAEGYSVSREKKESFPLTVTSAQKNPTAFYLCASMGRGRVAFFGQGTRLTVV.

This chain links TRBV6-1 with TRBJ2-7, with 16 bases identical to TRBD2. CDR1 and CDR2 (germline): MNHNS, SASEGT. The CDR3 contains 17 residues. V lost 4 bases to trimming and J lost 3 bases; unmatched junction nucleotides: 6. The CDR3 DNA is TGTGCCAGCAGTGGCACCGGGACTAGCGGGGGGGTCTACGAGCAGTACTTC. Protein product: CASSGTGTSGGVYEQYF.

The chain employs TRBV29-1 and TRBJ1-6; D ambiguous. From germline, CDR1 is SQVTM and CDR2 ANQGSEA. V was cut by 5 bases and J by 9 bases, with 14 bases left in between. The CDR3 extends over 13 amino acids. The CDR3 protein is CSVRLTVGSPLHF. DNA of the CDR3: TGCAGCGTTCGACTAACCGTGGGTTCACCCCTCCACTTT.

The V call is TRBV29-1, the J call TRBJ1-1, with TRBD1 as a possible D gene (6 bases). V gave up 6 bases and J gave up 7 bases, with 9 bases separating them. Germline CDR1 reads SQVTM; CDR2 reads ANQGSEA. The CDR3 covers 10 residues. Written as DNA, the CDR3 is TGCAGCGTATCGGACAGTGAAGCTTTCTTT. Translating gives CSVSDSEAFF.

The rearrangement links TRBV7-2 to TRBJ1-1; 9 bases map to TRBD1. Germline trimming cut 2 bases from V and 3 bases from J; bases unmatched to any gene: 4. CDR1 and CDR2 (germline): SGHTA, FQGNSA. CDR3 length: 15 amino acids. Written as DNA, the CDR3 is TGTGCCAGCAGCTTACCACAGGGGGCGTACACTGAAGCTTTCTTT. Its translation: CASSLPQGAYTEAFF.

The rearrangement uses TRBV5-5 and TRBJ2-5, with 12 bases fitting TRBD2. The junction had 7 bases not matched to a gene; V was cut back by 4 bases and J by 3 bases. Looked up from germline, CDR1 is SGHKS and CDR2 is YYEKEE (reference sequence). The CDR3 loop spans 16 amino acids. The CDR3 here is CASSPSGGAGEETQYF. Here the CDR3 DNA reads TGTGCCAGCAGCCCTAGCGGGGGGGCGGGGGAAGAGACCCAGTACTTC. Full variable domain (rest looked up from reference TRBV5-5 and TRBJ2-5): DAGVTQSPTHLIKTRGQQVTLRCSPISGHKSVSWYQQVLGQGPQFIFQYYEKEERGRGNFPDRFSARQFPNYSSELNVNALLLGDSALYLCASSPSGGAGEETQYFGPGTRLLVL.

This chain joins TRBV3-1 (or the pseudogene TRBV3-2) and TRBJ1-3; no clear D gene. CDR3 length: 14 residues. V was pared by 1 base and J by 7 bases, with 11 bases between. Germline CDR1 and CDR2: LGHDT and YNNKEL (reference sequence). CDR3 DNA sequence: TGTGCCAGCAGCCAAGTCAGTCGGGGTAACACCATATATTTT. This translates into CASSQVSRGNTIYF.

The CDR3 bases are TGCGCCAGCAGCTTGGCCGGGGGTAACGGGGAGCTGTTTTTT. Encoded protein: CASSLAGGNGELFF. The V and J genes are TRBV5-1 and TRBJ2-2, with a possible D match to TRBD2 (6 bases). The CDR3 extends over 14 amino acids. Trimming stripped 0 bases from V and 7 bases from J, with 10 bases between. From germline, CDR1 is SGHRS and CDR2 YFSETQ.

This clone has a handful of counts. V gene TRBV11-2 combines with J gene TRBJ1-2; the D is unclear. V lost 3 bases to trimming and J lost 5 bases, with 4 bases between them. Looked up from germline, CDR1 is SGHAT and CDR2 is FQNNGV. CDR3 length: 11 amino acids. DNA of the CDR3: TGTGCCAGCAGCTTCCATTATGGCTACACCTTC. It encodes CASSFHYGYTF.

As to this clone: Other nucleotide sequences from this sample produce the same CDR3. The chain couples TRBV5-1 to TRBJ1-3; no clear D. CDR1 is SGHRS and CDR2 is YFSETQ in the germline V gene. Trimming took off 0 bases at V and 0 bases at J, with 10 bases between the two ends. The CDR3 is 16 residues long. CDR3 residues: CASSLAGRSSGNTIYF. The CDR3 bases are TGCGCCAGCAGCTTGGCCGGGAGGAGCTCTGGAAACACCATATATTTT.

This clone was detected a few times. The chain uses TRBV18 and TRBJ1-1, with 9 bases fitting TRBD1. CDR1 KGHSH and CDR2 LQKENI come from the germline V gene. This CDR3 comprises 15 residues. J was trimmed by 4 bases and V by 3 bases; bases with no gene match: 6. The DNA for the CDR3 is TGTGCCAGCTCACCTACCGGGACAGGGCTCACTGAAGCTTTCTTT. It encodes CASSPTGTGLTEAFF.

The chain joins TRBV4-2 to TRBJ2-3, with 10 bases identical to TRBD2. V shed 0 bases, J shed 4 bases, and the junction held 4 bases outside the gene matches. The length of the CDR3 is 16 residues. Germline CDR1 LGHNA, CDR2 YNFKEQ. The DNA of the CDR3 is TGTGCCAGCAGCCAAGATACTAGCGGGGACGCAGATACGCAGTATTTT. Amino acid sequence: CASSQDTSGDADTQYF.

The rearrangement joins TRBV9 to TRBJ2-2; 15 nucleotides line up with TRBD2. This CDR3 contains 18 residues. CDR1 and CDR2 (germline): SGDLS, YYNGEE. Trimming took 0 bases from V and 4 from J; bases not matched to a gene: 4. CDR3 region: CASSVGTSGGAATGELFF. The CDR3 DNA reads as TGTGCCAGCAGCGTAGGGACTAGCGGGGGGGCCGCCACCGGGGAGCTGTTTTTT.

This chain links TRBV7-2 with TRBJ1-6; D possibly corresponds to TRBD1 (6 bases). The ends were cut back, 5 bases at V and 6 bases at J, with 14 bases in the middle. The CDR3 loop spans 15 amino acids. Germline V CDR1 and CDR2: SGHTA, FQGNSA. CDR3: CASSQQRTANSPLHF. The CDR3 DNA follows: TGTGCCAGCAGCCAACAAAGGACAGCTAATTCACCCCTCCACTTT.

The chain recombines TRBV4-2 with TRBJ2-7; 9 nucleotides line up with TRBD1. Germline-derived CDR1 and CDR2 are LGHNA and YNFKEQ. V shed 4 bases, J shed 12 bases, and the junction held 10 bases outside the gene matches. CDR3 length: 13 amino acids. CDR3 DNA: TGTGCCAGCAGCCCCATAGCAGGGGACAGGGTGTACTTC. Its protein is CASSPIAGDRVYF.

This clone was observed a single time. The chain links TRBV7-2 to TRBJ2-5; possible D gene TRBD1, 5 bases. CDR3 length equals 15 residues. V was shortened by 1 base and J by 0 bases, with 9 bases between the two germline ends. Looked up from germline, CDR1 is SGHTA and CDR2 is FQGNSA. CDR3 DNA sequence: TGTGCCAGCAGCTTAGTTGGGGCCAACCAAGAGACCCAGTACTTC. Residues: CASSLVGANQETQYF.

V is TRBV19 and J is TRBJ1-1; 9 nucleotides align to TRBD1. The J segment lost 4 bases and the V segment lost 4 bases, leaving 4 bases of the junction unmatched. The CDR3 covers 14 residues. CDR1 and CDR2 (germline): LNHDA, SQIVND (reference sequence). The CDR3 nucleotides are TGTGCCAGTAGTACGGGACAGGGTACCACTGAAGCTTTCTTT. It encodes CASSTGQGTTEAFF.

The V gene is TRBV5-5, the J gene TRBJ1-2, with 9 bases that match TRBD1. Germline CDR1 reads SGHKS; CDR2 reads YYEKEE (reference sequence). The CDR3 sequence is 13 residues long. V lost 3 bases to trimming and J lost 5 bases; unmatched junction nucleotides: 2. In DNA, the CDR3 is TGTGCCAGCAGCTCTGGACAGGGGTATGGCTACACCTTC. Its translation is CASSSGQGYGYTF.

The rearrangement joins TRBV6-1 to TRBJ2-3; the match to TRBD1 covers 9 bases. Germline V lookup: CDR1 MNHNS, CDR2 SASEGT. This CDR3 contains 14 residues. V lost 2 bases, J lost 5 bases, and 2 bases stayed unmatched. The CDR3 DNA is TGTGCCAGCAGTGAACAGACAGGGGGAGATACGCAGTATTTT. Translation: CASSEQTGGDTQYF.

The rearrangement joins TRBV15 to TRBJ1-2; TRBD1 matches 12 bases. The CDR3 runs 15 residues. Trimming cost V 9 bases and J 8 bases; bases outside gene matches: 13. CDR1 is LNHNV, CDR2 YYDKDF, per germline (reference sequence). In DNA form, the CDR3 reads TGTGCCACTTCGCCTCCCGGGGACAGGGGGCGAGGCTACACCTTC. Its translation is CATSPPGDRGRGYTF.

The chain joins TRBV3-1 (or the pseudogene TRBV3-2) to TRBJ1-1, with TRBD1 matching over 7 bases. CDR1 LGHDT and CDR2 YNNKEL come from the germline V gene (reference sequence). The CDR3 runs to 14 residues. Germline trimming cut 3 bases from V and 0 bases from J; bases unmatched to any gene: 1. CDR3 nucleotide sequence: TGTGCCAGCAGCCAGACAGGGATGAACACTGAAGCTTTCTTT. This codes for CASSQTGMNTEAFF.

The chain carries TRBV27 and TRBJ2-1, with D perhaps TRBD1 (6 bases). The germline CDR1 and CDR2 sequences are MNHEY and SMNVEV (reference sequence). Trimming left V 5 bases short and J 6 bases short, with 14 bases between. This CDR3 spans 14 amino acids. The chain's CDR3 is CASSPSGHANEQFF. CDR3 bases: TGTGCCAGCAGTCCGTCGGGACATGCCAATGAGCAGTTCTTC.